Presented here are 25 T cell receptor beta chains from one specimen sequenced in a study of blood T cells in healthy people across ages. Primed by a sample-barcoded 5' primer and a J-beta primer mix, a second PCR proceeded for about 7 to 12 cycles. TCRdb re-analysed the 5' RACE reads in MiXCR, keeping a single row per CDR3 protein. Among around 1,800,000 distinct CDR3 sequences, approximately 40% were seen once, and the ten largest hold approximately 22%. The sample taken for sequencing was blood. These receptors were taken from a human donor in good health.

The V call is TRBV6-2 or TRBV6-3, the J call TRBJ2-7; TRBD2 might be the D (6 bases). The J call could be wrong; TRBJ2-5 is a better fit for the DNA end. Germline V CDR1 and CDR2: MNHEY, SVGEGT. The CDR3 consists of 14 residues. The CDR3 DNA reads TGTGCCAGCAGCTCCTCACTAGCAGGGGAGACCCAGTACTTC. It yields the protein CASSSSLAGETQYF.

The V and J genes are TRBV5-5 and TRBJ1-5; D gene unclear. The CDR3 loop spans 16 amino acids. V shed 0 bases and J shed 2 bases, with 12 bases lying between them. CDR1 and CDR2 (germline): SGHKS, YYEKEE (reference sequence). CDR3 in amino acids: CASSLEFPRGNQPQHF. DNA of the CDR3: TGTGCCAGCAGCTTGGAGTTTCCGCGGGGCAATCAGCCCCAGCATTTT.

The chain couples TRBV29-1 to TRBJ2-1; no firm D call. Trimming shortened V by 7 bases and J by 0 bases, and 28 bases separated the two germline ends. The CDR3 length is 19 residues. The V gene's germline CDR1 is SQVTM and CDR2 ANQGSEA. CDR3 DNA sequence: TGCAGCGCTGTAGGCTGGCTTGATGACGCCCTGAGCTCCTACAATGAGCAGTTCTTC. Protein: CSAVGWLDDALSSYNEQFF.

The genes are TRBV20-1 and TRBJ2-1, with TRBD2 identical over 7 bases. Germline CDR1 DFQATT, CDR2 SNEGSKA (reference sequence). The V gene end was trimmed by 5 bases and the J gene end by 8 bases; junction bases not matched to a gene: 15. The CDR3 extends over 15 amino acids. CDR3 in DNA: TGCAGTGCTCAAGCGGGGCCCTCTTTAAACGATGAGCAGTTCTTC. Translating it yields CSAQAGPSLNDEQFF.

The chain employs TRBV7-2 and TRBJ1-6; possibly TRBD1 for D (5 bases). From germline, CDR1 is SGHTA and CDR2 FQGNSA. V dropped 5 bases and J dropped 9 bases, with 11 bases sitting between them. The length of the CDR3 is 13 residues. The CDR3 DNA sequence: TGTGCCAGCAGCGCAACTACAGGTTCACCCCTCCACTTT. Its protein product is CASSATTGSPLHF.

The gene calls are TRBV4-2 and TRBJ2-3; 15 bases are shared with TRBD2. The CDR3 is 17 residues long. Looked up from germline, CDR1 is LGHNA and CDR2 is YNFKEQ. J lost 5 bases, V lost 4 bases, and 7 bases had no gene match. CDR3 in amino acids: CASSLHWTSGREDTQYF. CDR3 DNA: TGTGCCAGCAGCCTCCATTGGACTAGCGGGAGGGAAGATACGCAGTATTTT.

The table lists this clonotype with a few counts. The J gene is TRBJ1-5, the V gene TRBV6-2 or TRBV6-3; no firm D call. The CDR3 has 16 amino acids. V was clipped by 4 bases and J by 7 bases, with 20 bases between them. Germline assignment: CDR1 MNHEY and CDR2 SVGEGT. The CDR3 spells CASSSTRMPEGQPQHF. The DNA of the CDR3 is TGTGCCAGCAGTTCGACTCGGATGCCCGAGGGACAGCCCCAGCATTTT.

The genes are TRBV20-1 and TRBJ2-6, with 12 positions matching TRBD1. Per germline, CDR1 DFQATT and CDR2 SNEGSKA (reference sequence). With 3 bases clipped from V and 2 bases from J, the junction kept 5 bases outside the gene matches. The CDR3 is made up of 17 amino acids. The CDR3 here is CSASPGQGAAGANVLTF. The DNA for the CDR3 is TGCAGTGCTAGCCCGGGACAGGGGGCCGCTGGGGCCAACGTCCTGACTTTC.

This clonotype appeared a few times. A much larger clone differs from this one at a single base, so this may be a read error. This rearrangement joins TRBV29-1 to TRBJ1-2; D might be TRBD1 (5 bases). The CDR3 spans 13 residues. Germline-derived CDR1 and CDR2 are SQVTM and ANQGSEA. Trimming took off 3 bases at V and 0 bases at J, with 8 bases between the two ends. CDR3 in amino acids: CSVEVRANYGYTF. The CDR3 DNA reads as TGCAGCGTTGAGGTCAGGGCTAACTATGGCTACACCTTC.

This clonotype was detected only once. The chain is built from TRBV6-2 or TRBV6-3 and TRBJ2-2; D gene uncertain. V lost 6 bases, J lost 8 bases, and 13 bases lay in between. This CDR3 has 13 residues. CDR1 and CDR2 (germline): MNHEY, SVGEGT. The CDR3 DNA sequence: TGTGCCAGCAGCCCGGGCGGCTGGGGGGAGCTGTTTTTT. Amino acids: CASSPGGWGELFF.

The V and J genes are TRBV6-2 or TRBV6-3 and TRBJ2-5; TRBD1 agrees at 9 bases. The J call is doubtful: the DNA matches TRBJ2-7 better. Germline assignment: CDR1 MNHEY and CDR2 SVGEGT. The CDR3 spans 13 residues. CDR3: CAIARTGEAEQYF. CDR3 DNA: TGTGCCATCGCGCGGACAGGGGAGGCCGAGCAGTACTTC.

The CDR3 sequence: CASSPGGEGLSYEQYF. The CDR3 DNA follows: TGCGCCAGCAGCCCTGGAGGTGAAGGATTATCCTACGAGCAGTACTTC. This rearrangement joins TRBV5-1 to TRBJ2-7; D might be TRBD2 (5 bases). Germline V gene data show CDR1 as SGHRS and CDR2 as YFSETQ. The CDR3 extends over 16 amino acids. V lost 4 bases and J lost 1, with 18 bases in between.

This clonotype was detected only a few times. The CDR3 region is CASSLVVRSYEQYF. The CDR3 DNA reads as TGTGCCAGCAGCTTGGTAGTAAGGTCCTACGAGCAGTACTTC. J is TRBJ2-7 and V is TRBV5-6, with D hard to call. Germline V lookup: CDR1 SGHDT, CDR2 YYEEEE. Trimming took 0 bases from V and 1 from J, leaving 8 bases between them. This CDR3 has 14 amino acids.

The table lists this clonotype with a few counts. The V call is TRBV5-5, the J call TRBJ1-2; 11 bases are shared with TRBD1. Germline values: CDR1 SGHKS, CDR2 YYEKEE (reference sequence). The CDR3 is 13 amino acids. Germline trimming cut 3 bases from V and 8 bases from J; bases unmatched to any gene: 3. The CDR3 DNA reads as TGTGCCAGCAGCTGGACAGGGGGCGGCGGCTACACCTTC. Residues: CASSWTGGGGYTF.

V gene TRBV20-1 combines with J gene TRBJ2-2; 8 nucleotides align to TRBD1. V lost 5 bases and J lost 6; bases outside the gene matches: 11. CDR1 DFQATT and CDR2 SNEGSKA come from the germline V gene (reference sequence). The CDR3 is 15 residues long. CDR3 DNA sequence: TGCAGTGCTGTAGGAATAGGCAGGGGGCCCGGGGAGCTGTTTTTT. Amino acid sequence: CSAVGIGRGPGELFF.

J is TRBJ1-5 and V is TRBV28; a possible D gene is TRBD1 (6 bases). The CDR3 contains 16 residues. Germline CDR1 reads MDHEN; CDR2 reads SYDVKM. The V gene lost 4 bases and the J gene lost 1 base, with 14 bases spanning the gap. The CDR3: CASSSRGGVSNQPQHF. CDR3 bases: TGTGCCAGCAGTTCTAGGGGGGGAGTGAGCAATCAGCCCCAGCATTTT.

J is TRBJ1-2 and V is TRBV20-1; D is undetermined. CDR1 and CDR2 (germline): DFQATT, SNEGSKA (reference sequence). Trimming left V 7 bases short and J 2 bases short, with 11 bases between. CDR3 length: 12 amino acids. The DNA for the CDR3 is TGCAGTGTTCGTGTCGGAAACTATGGCTACACCTTC. Protein product: CSVRVGNYGYTF.

The CDR3 protein is CASSPRQGLNNSPLHF. The CDR3 nucleotides read TGTGCCAGCAGCCCGAGACAGGGGTTAAATAATTCACCCCTCCACTTT. This chain connects TRBV7-2 to TRBJ1-6, with 8 bases aligning to TRBD1. CDR1 is SGHTA and CDR2 is FQGNSA in the germline V gene. The CDR3 sequence is 16 residues long. Trimming cost V 5 bases and J 5 bases; bases outside gene matches: 8.

This clonotype was observed a few times. This chain links TRBV7-2 with TRBJ1-2, with unresolved D. V was clipped by 5 bases and J by 8 bases, with 15 bases between them. This CDR3 contains 13 residues. Germline V gene lookup returns CDR1 SGHTA and CDR2 FQGNSA. The CDR3 sequence: CASSLGGRVGYTF. The CDR3 region has the DNA TGTGCCAGCAGCCTCGGCGGTCGGGTCGGCTACACCTTC.

In this sample, this clonotype turned up a few times. The chain joins TRBV5-1 to TRBJ2-7, with 8 bases lining up with TRBD2. The CDR3 has 17 residues. The V segment lost 4 bases and the J segment 2 bases; nucleotides outside the gene matches: 14. CDR1 is SGHRS, CDR2 YFSETQ, per germline. The CDR3 region has the DNA TGCGCCAGCAGCGTACGTGGGCCGGGGGGGCCCCCCTACGAGCAGTACTTC. The encoded protein is CASSVRGPGGPPYEQYF.

J is TRBJ1-1 and V is TRBV4-1; D possibly corresponds to TRBD1 (5 bases). V was pared by 1 base and J by 5 bases, with 11 bases between. This CDR3 is 14 amino acids long. CDR1 MGHRA and CDR2 YSYEKL come from the germline V gene. The CDR3 sequence: CASSQVGTLTEAFF. The CDR3, as DNA: TGCGCCAGCAGCCAAGTAGGGACTCTGACTGAAGCTTTCTTT.

This chain joins TRBV7-3 and TRBJ1-6, with D uncertain. Germline CDR1 SGHTA, CDR2 FQGTGA. There are 14 residues in the CDR3. The V gene lost 5 bases and the J gene lost 10 bases, with 15 bases spanning the gap. CDR3 loop: CASSPTPVGSPLHF. The DNA for the CDR3 is TGTGCCAGCAGCCCAACCCCCGTAGGATCACCCCTCCACTTT.

A single count supports this clonotype. CDR3 bases: TGTGCCAGTCGCAGGGCAGGGAGCACTGAAGCTTTCTTT. It is translated as CASRRAGSTEAFF. This chain connects TRBV19 to TRBJ1-1, with D possibly being TRBD1 (5 bases). CDR1 and CDR2 (germline): LNHDA, SQIVND (reference sequence). This CDR3 has 13 residues. The germline V and J ends were trimmed by 8 bases and 4 bases, with 14 bases remaining between them.

J is TRBJ1-4 and V is TRBV7-2; no clear D gene. V lost 0 bases to trimming and J lost 7 bases, with 9 bases between them. The CDR3 sequence is 14 residues long. From germline, CDR1 is SGHTA and CDR2 FQGNSA. The DNA for the CDR3 is TGTGCCAGCAGCTTAGCCCGGGAAGCTGAAAAACTGTTTTTT. It codes for CASSLAREAEKLFF.

This clonotype has only a few counts. This sequence joins TRBV2 and TRBJ2-5; TRBD2 matches at 9 bases. CDR1 is SNHLY and CDR2 is FYNNEI in the germline V gene. The CDR3 runs to 14 residues. The trim removed 6 bases at V and 4 bases at J, leaving 6 bases unmatched. CDR3 region: CASRTGTSIETQYF. CDR3 DNA: TGTGCCAGCAGAACCGGGACTAGCATAGAGACCCAGTACTTC.